This TCR beta chain was retrieved from a study of beta chain features in type 1 diabetes. The CDR3 is made up of 14 amino acids. Germline CDR1 reads SNHLY; CDR2 reads FYNNEI. J was trimmed by 5 bases and V by 4 bases; bases with no gene match: 5. Whole-study results and caveats: Cells with high TCR expression could be over-represented by cDNA sequencing. In all four CD4+ subsets, TCRB CDR3 length was significantly, moderately reduced in type 1 diabetes. The study left unresolved whether HLA type influences TCRB rearrangement.

Sequencing targeted expressed TCRB transcripts, as all isolated RNA had been reverse transcribed. It was found that naive, central memory and regulatory T cell samples averaged roughly 3.6 million reads. The protocol was immunoSEQ multiplex PCR, while the TCRdb copy is restricted to in-frame clones and leaves out a portion. The sample shows more than 250,000 clones, about a fifth of them seen only once. This clone was recorded a few times. The antigen is unknown. The sample consisted of naive CD4+ T cells from blood. The clonotype was recovered from a woman in her 40s with type 1 diabetes. The chain combines TRBV2 with TRBJ1-1; the match to TRBD1 covers 9 bases. CDR3 DNA sequence: TGTGCCAGCAGTGGGGGACAGGGAGAAACTGAAGCTTTCTTT. Translated: CASSGGQGETEAFF.